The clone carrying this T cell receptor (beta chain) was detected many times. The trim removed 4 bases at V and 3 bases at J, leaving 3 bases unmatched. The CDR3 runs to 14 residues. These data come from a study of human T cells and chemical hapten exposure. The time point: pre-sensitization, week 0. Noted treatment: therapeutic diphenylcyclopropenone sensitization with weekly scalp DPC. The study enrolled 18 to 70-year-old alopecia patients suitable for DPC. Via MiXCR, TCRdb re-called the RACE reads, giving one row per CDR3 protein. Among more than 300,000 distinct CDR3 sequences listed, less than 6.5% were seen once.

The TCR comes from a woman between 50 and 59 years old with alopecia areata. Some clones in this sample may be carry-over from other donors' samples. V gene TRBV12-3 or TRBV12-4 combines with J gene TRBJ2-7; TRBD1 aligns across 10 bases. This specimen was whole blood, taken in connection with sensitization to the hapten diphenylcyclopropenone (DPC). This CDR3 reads CASSWTGGIYEQYF. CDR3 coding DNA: TGTGCCAGCAGTTGGACAGGGGGTATCTACGAGCAGTACTTC.